These 29 T cell receptor beta chains were sequenced from one sample in a study of blood T cell repertoires in COVID-19. Clones were sequenced by immunoSEQ multiplex PCR, and TCRdb holds only the in-frame ones, with some missing. The sample has fewer than 200,000 clones; about three quarters are singletons. The material sequenced was peripheral blood. The receptor source for this set is a woman between 65 and 79 years old with acute or convalescent COVID-19.

The J gene is TRBJ1-2, the V gene TRBV9, with D perhaps TRBD1 (5 bases). V was shortened by 0 bases and J by 6 bases, with 15 bases between the two germline ends. Germline V CDR1 and CDR2: SGDLS, YYNGEE. CDR3 length: 15 residues. The CDR3 here is CASSVGRDFSHGYTF. CDR3 in DNA: TGTGCCAGCAGCGTAGGGAGGGACTTCAGTCATGGCTACACCTTC. The variable domain in full, with the rest retrieved from reference TRBV9 and TRBJ1-2, is DSGVTQTPKHLITATGQRVTLRCSPRSGDLSVYWYQQSLDQGLQFLIQYYNGEERAKGNILERFSAQQFPDLHSELNLSSLELGDSALYFCASSVGRDFSHGYTFGSGTRLTVV.

V is TRBV7-2 and J is TRBJ2-5; no reliable D call. Germline assignment: CDR1 SGHTA and CDR2 FQGNSA. CDR3 length: 14 residues. V lost 1 base, J lost 2 bases, and 8 bases lay in between. CDR3 bases: TGTGCCAGCAGCTTAGATGGGCAGCAAGAGACCCAGTACTTC. Its protein product is CASSLDGQQETQYF.

The rearrangement links TRBV12-3 or TRBV12-4 to TRBJ1-2; D is perhaps TRBD1 (5 bases). The germline V and J ends were trimmed by 3 bases and 4 bases, with 6 bases remaining between them. The CDR3 extends over 12 amino acids. CDR3 amino acids: CASSLDIYGYTF. As DNA, the CDR3 is TGTGCCAGCAGTTTGGACATCTATGGCTACACCTTC.

V is TRBV6-6 and J is TRBJ2-2; TRBD1 matches 7 bases. Trimming removed 4 bases from V and 7 bases from J; junction bases left unmatched: 6. CDR3 length: 14 residues. Germline assignment: CDR1 MNHNY and CDR2 SVGAGI (reference sequence). The CDR3, as DNA: TGTGCCAGCAGTTTTGACAGGGAAATCGGGGAGCTGTTTTTT. Translated: CASSFDREIGELFF.

The chain uses TRBV28 and TRBJ2-7; D gene unclear. The germline V and J ends were trimmed by 4 bases and 2 bases, with 12 bases remaining between them. Germline CDR1 is MDHEN and CDR2 is SYDVKM. This CDR3 comprises 14 residues. In nucleotides, the CDR3 is TGTGCCAGCAGTTCCCCCGGGTCACCCTACGAGCAGTACTTC. It codes for CASSSPGSPYEQYF.

The chain is built from TRBV5-1 and TRBJ2-1; 10 bases match TRBD1. This CDR3 has 15 amino acids. The germline CDR1 and CDR2 sequences are SGHRS and YFSETQ. With V trimmed by 0 bases and J by 8 bases, 5 bases remained unmatched. The CDR3 nucleotides read TGCGCCAGCAGCTTGGGACAGGGGGCTTCGGATGAGCAGTTCTTC. Translation: CASSLGQGASDEQFF.

This clone was recorded many times. The chain carries TRBV27 and TRBJ1-4, with TRBD1 as a possible D gene (6 bases). Trimming left V 7 bases short and J 5 bases short, with 14 bases between. There are 14 residues in the CDR3. Germline-derived CDR1 and CDR2 are MNHEY and SMNVEV (reference sequence). The CDR3 sequence is CASKTDRENEKLFF. The CDR3 DNA follows: TGTGCCAGCAAGACGGACAGAGAGAATGAAAAACTGTTTTTT.

The chain has TRBV3-1 (or the pseudogene TRBV3-2) and TRBJ2-7, with no clear D. CDR1 LGHDT and CDR2 YNNKEL come from the germline V gene (reference sequence). The CDR3 totals 12 residues. Trimming took 4 bases from V and 7 from J, leaving 11 bases between them. CDR3 in DNA: TGTGCCAGCAGCCGGGCCTATGGGGAGCAGTACTTC. It specifies CASSRAYGEQYF.

The rearrangement joins TRBV11-3 to TRBJ2-1, with 7 bases identical to TRBD2. Germline CDR1 and CDR2: SGHNT and YENEEA. Losses at the gene ends were 4 bases for V and 10 bases for J; bases not matched to a gene: 7. This CDR3 is built from 13 residues. The CDR3 loop is CASSYGGGGEQFF. CDR3 coding DNA: TGTGCCAGCAGCTATGGCGGGGGAGGGGAGCAGTTCTTC.

The V gene is TRBV7-2, the J gene TRBJ2-3; 13 bases fit TRBD2. The CDR3 has 14 residues. V trimming: 3 bases; J trimming: 14 bases; junction bases outside the gene matches: 8. From germline, CDR1 is SGHTA and CDR2 FQGNSA. CDR3 sequence: CASSFGLAGVYLYF. In nucleotides, the CDR3 is TGTGCCAGCAGCTTTGGACTAGCGGGAGTTTATCTGTATTTT. The full variable domain, completed using reference TRBV7-2 and TRBJ2-3, is GAGVSQSPSNKVTEKGKDVELRCDPISGHTALYWYRQSLGQGLEFLIYFQGNSAPDKSGLPSDRFSAERTGGSVSTLTIQRTQQEDSAVYLCASSFGLAGVYLYFGPGTRLTVL.

This chain joins TRBV7-9 and TRBJ1-5; D unresolved. CDR1 is SEHNR, CDR2 FQNEAQ, per germline (reference sequence). V was cut by 5 bases and J by 2 bases, with 13 bases left in between. CDR3 length: 15 residues. The CDR3 DNA sequence: TGTGCCAGCAGCCGCGAGGAGGGAGGCAATCAGCCCCAGCATTTT. Its protein is CASSREEGGNQPQHF.

V is TRBV5-4 and J is TRBJ2-2; TRBD2 is a possible D gene (6 bases). From germline, CDR1 is SGHNT and CDR2 YYREEE (reference sequence). The CDR3 contains 14 residues. Between the trimmed V and J ends, which lost 4 bases and 2 bases, there was a span of 9 bases. The chain's CDR3 is CASSKGLNTGELFF. CDR3 DNA: TGTGCCAGCAGCAAGGGACTTAACACCGGGGAGCTGTTTTTT.

The J gene is TRBJ1-1, the V gene TRBV12-5; D ambiguous. Between the trimmed V and J ends, which lost 7 bases and 5 bases, there was a span of 14 bases. The CDR3 sequence is 13 residues long. The V gene's germline CDR1 is LGHNT and CDR2 FRNRAP. CDR3 DNA sequence: TGTGCTAGTGCATTGGAAGAGGGAACTGAAGCTTTCTTT. Translation gives CASALEEGTEAFF.

The rearrangement joins TRBV5-5 to TRBJ2-1; D may be TRBD1 (5 bases). The CDR3 spans 14 residues. The germline V gene has CDR1 SGHKS and CDR2 YYEKEE (reference sequence). Between the trimmed V and J ends, which lost 0 bases and 10 bases, there was a span of 14 bases. In DNA form, the CDR3 reads TGTGCCAGCAGCTTGGGCAGGGTACGTCGGGAGCAGTTCTTC. It encodes CASSLGRVRREQFF.

This sequence joins TRBV3-1 (or the pseudogene TRBV3-2) and TRBJ1-2; 10 bases map to TRBD1. Per the germline V gene, CDR1 is LGHDT and CDR2 is YNNKEL (reference sequence). The CDR3 has 14 residues. Trimming removed 11 bases from V and 0 bases from J; junction bases left unmatched: 6. The CDR3 loop is CASRTGGSNYGYTF. The CDR3 nucleotides read TGTGCCTCTCGGACAGGGGGGTCTAACTATGGCTACACCTTC.

This clone has only a few counts. V and J are TRBV27 and TRBJ1-3; 9 positions agree with TRBD1. The CDR3 consists of 16 residues. Germline V CDR1 and CDR2: MNHEY, SMNVEV (reference sequence). J gave up 4 bases and V 5 bases, and 9 bases lay outside the gene matches. The CDR3 here is CASSPSGTGHGNTIYF. CDR3 sequence (DNA): TGTGCCAGCAGTCCTTCCGGGACAGGGCACGGAAACACCATATATTTT.

A few counts support this clone. The chain uses TRBV5-1 and TRBJ2-3; 8 nucleotides agree with TRBD1. This CDR3 spans 16 amino acids. V shed 1 base, J shed 3 bases, and the junction held 7 bases outside the gene matches. The germline gives CDR1 SGHRS, CDR2 YFSETQ. The CDR3 loop reads CASSLKTGGDTDTQYF. The CDR3 nucleotides are TGCGCCAGCAGCTTGAAAACAGGGGGAGATACAGATACGCAGTATTTT.

The chain combines TRBV30 with TRBJ2-2; D remains ambiguous. The CDR3 covers 14 residues. Trimming took off 3 bases at V and 1 base at J, with 9 bases between the two ends. Germline loops: CDR1 GTSNPN, CDR2 SVGIG (reference sequence). The CDR3 DNA reads TGTGCCTGGAGCCGAGGCGTGAACACCGGGGAGCTGTTTTTT. Its translation is CAWSRGVNTGELFF.

V gene TRBV5-1 combines with J gene TRBJ2-1, with 8 bases identical to TRBD2. CDR1 and CDR2 from the germline V gene are SGHRS and YFSETQ. The CDR3 consists of 16 residues. J lost 0 bases, V lost 0 bases, and 2 bases had no gene match. The CDR3 coding sequence is TGCGCCAGCAGCTTGGTGGCGGGAGGCTCCTACAATGAGCAGTTCTTC. This encodes CASSLVAGGSYNEQFF.

The rearrangement joins TRBV14 to TRBJ2-7, with 9 positions matching TRBD2. This CDR3 comprises 15 residues. V shed 0 bases and J 4 bases; nucleotides not matched to a gene: 4. Looked up from germline, CDR1 is SGHDN and CDR2 is FVKESK. CDR3 DNA: TGTGCCAGCAGCCAAGATCGCGGGAGGGCATACGAGCAGTACTTC. Amino acids: CASSQDRGRAYEQYF.

V usage is TRBV5-4 and J usage is TRBJ2-5; D is possibly TRBD1 (6 bases). V lost 2 bases and J 9 bases, leaving 17 bases between the germline ends. CDR3 size: 14 residues. CDR1 SGHNT and CDR2 YYREEE come from the germline V gene (reference sequence). CDR3 sequence reads: CASSFRDTSGAQYF. In nucleotides, the CDR3 is TGTGCCAGCAGCTTCCGGGACACATCAGGGGCCCAGTACTTC.

CDR3 coding DNA: TGTGCCAGCAGTGAGGGCCCCCCCGTTAATGAGCAGTTCTTC. Residues: CASSEGPPVNEQFF. The chain recombines TRBV2 with TRBJ2-1; D is unresolved. Germline-derived CDR1 and CDR2 are SNHLY and FYNNEI. The CDR3 is 14 amino acids. V was trimmed by 3 bases and J by 7 bases, leaving 13 bases between them. The variable domain in full, with the rest retrieved from reference TRBV2 and TRBJ2-1, is EPEVTQTPSHQVTQMGQEVILRCVPISNHLYFYWYRQILGQKVEFLVSFYNNEISEKSEIFDDQFSVERPDGSNFTLKIRSTKLEDSAMYFCASSEGPPVNEQFFGPGTRLTVL.

In this sample, this clone turned up a few times. The rearrangement joins TRBV11-3 to TRBJ2-1, with TRBD2 matching over 12 bases. The CDR3 has 16 residues. Germline V gene lookup returns CDR1 SGHNT and CDR2 YENEEA. With 3 bases clipped from V and 8 bases from J, the junction kept 8 bases outside the gene matches. The CDR3 here is CASSFSSSGRAYEQFF. The CDR3 nucleotides are TGTGCCAGCAGCTTCAGTTCTAGCGGGAGGGCATATGAGCAGTTCTTC.

J is TRBJ1-5 and V is TRBV19; TRBD1 matches at 8 bases. The V gene's germline CDR1 is LNHDA and CDR2 SQIVND (reference sequence). This CDR3 has 15 residues. With 5 bases clipped from V and 1 base from J, the junction kept 4 bases outside the gene matches. This CDR3 is CASSPRQGSNQPQHF. The DNA of the CDR3 is TGTGCCAGTAGTCCCAGACAGGGGAGCAATCAGCCCCAGCATTTT.

V is TRBV9 and J is TRBJ2-1; 9 nucleotides match TRBD2. The trim removed 0 bases at V and 9 bases at J, leaving 7 bases unmatched. The CDR3 has 15 residues. The V gene's germline CDR1 is SGDLS and CDR2 YYNGEE. The CDR3 DNA is TGTGCCAGCAGCGTAGGGTTAGCGGGAGCAGGTGAGCAGTTCTTC. It specifies CASSVGLAGAGEQFF.

The chain is built from TRBV25-1 and TRBJ2-2; D gene unclear. V was clipped by 3 bases and J by 3 bases, with 11 bases between them. Germline CDR1 is MGHDK and CDR2 is SYGVNS. The CDR3 is 15 amino acids. The DNA for the CDR3 is TGTGCCAGCAGTGATTACACCCTTTACACCGGGGAGCTGTTTTTT. This translates into CASSDYTLYTGELFF. The complete variable domain, with remaining parts taken from reference TRBV25-1 and TRBJ2-2, reads EADIYQTPRYLVIGTGKKITLECSQTMGHDKMYWYQQDPGMELHLIHYSYGVNSTEKGDLSSESTVSRIRTEHFPLTLESARPSHTSQYLCASSDYTLYTGELFFGEGSRLTVL.

This chain uses TRBV10-2 with TRBJ1-5; TRBD1 aligns across 11 bases. With 0 bases clipped from V and 5 bases from J, the junction kept 3 bases outside the gene matches. The CDR3 is made up of 16 amino acids. Per germline, CDR1 WSHSY and CDR2 SAAADI. The CDR3 spells CASSESDRGQDQPQHF. Written as DNA, the CDR3 is TGCGCCAGCAGTGAGTCGGACAGGGGGCAGGATCAGCCCCAGCATTTT.

The rearrangement uses TRBV9 and TRBJ1-6; D call uncertain. V lost 6 bases to trimming and J lost 5 bases, with 9 bases between them. The CDR3 loop spans 13 amino acids. CDR1 SGDLS and CDR2 YYNGEE come from the germline V gene. DNA of the CDR3: TGTGCCAGCAATTTCGGGGATAATTCACCCCTCCACTTT. It yields the protein CASNFGDNSPLHF.

The V and J genes are TRBV4-2 and TRBJ2-7, with 9 bases that match TRBD2. This CDR3 region has 16 residues. In germline, CDR1 is LGHNA, CDR2 YNFKEQ. Trimming at V came to 4 bases and at J to 5 bases, leaving 12 bases not matched to a gene. CDR3 DNA: TGTGCCAGCAGCCGTAATAGCGGGAGCAGTTGGGACGAGCAGTACTTC. This codes for CASSRNSGSSWDEQYF.